The next 30 T cell receptor beta chains were all read from a single sample in a study of human thymus T cells. Corrective heart surgery yielded the resections from which the thymus tissue came. Clones were sequenced by immunoSEQ multiplex PCR, and TCRdb holds only the in-frame ones, with some missing. Among more than 70,000 clones listed, roughly 96% were seen once. The sequencing sample was made of thymus tissue. These receptors were obtained from a boy in the first two years of life with a congenital heart defect but otherwise immunologically healthy.

V gene TRBV10-1 combines with J gene TRBJ2-3; TRBD2 is a possible D gene (5 bases). V was cut by 11 bases and J by 2 bases, with 20 bases left in between. Looked up from germline, CDR1 is WNHNN and CDR2 is SYGVQD (reference sequence). The CDR3 loop spans 15 amino acids. The CDR3, as DNA: TGCGCCGGAGTGAATGCGGAGGAGCCCACAGATACGCAGTATTTT. It is translated as CAGVNAEEPTDTQYF.

The chain uses TRBV18 and TRBJ2-1; TRBD1 is a possible D gene (5 bases). This CDR3 region has 17 residues. Trimming took off 0 bases at V and 0 bases at J, with 12 bases between the two ends. Germline CDR1 KGHSH, CDR2 LQKENI. The CDR3 nucleotides are TGTGCCAGCTCACCACCGAAGAACAGGTTCTCCTACAATGAGCAGTTCTTC. Translation: CASSPPKNRFSYNEQFF. Full variable domain (missing parts from reference TRBV18 and TRBJ2-1): NAGVMQNPRHLVRRRGQEARLRCSPMKGHSHVYWYRQLPEEGLKFMVYLQKENIIDESGMPKERFSAEFPKEGPSILRIQQVVRGDSAAYFCASSPPKNRFSYNEQFFGPGTRLTVL.

V gene TRBV5-1 combines with J gene TRBJ2-3, with D maybe TRBD2 (5 bases). The V end lost 0 bases, the J end lost 2 bases, and 13 bases lay between the germline ends. The CDR3 extends over 16 amino acids. CDR1 is SGHRS, CDR2 YFSETQ, per germline. CDR3 DNA sequence: TGCGCCAGCAGCTTGGATGCTAGCAACATCACAGATACGCAGTATTTT. This codes for CASSLDASNITDTQYF.

The chain combines TRBV12-5 with TRBJ2-1; 7 bases fit TRBD1. This CDR3 has 19 amino acids. The ends lost 4 bases at V and 6 bases at J; junction bases unmatched: 21. CDR1 is LGHNT, CDR2 FRNRAP, per germline. The CDR3 spells CASGSITGSTGSCCNEQFF. Here the CDR3 DNA reads TGTGCTAGTGGTTCCATCACCGGGTCGACAGGGAGTTGTTGCAATGAGCAGTTCTTC.

The V and J genes are TRBV28 and TRBJ2-7; 11 nucleotides match TRBD1. The germline CDR1 and CDR2 sequences are MDHEN and SYDVKM. Trimming took 5 bases from V and 4 from J; bases not matched to a gene: 16. CDR3 length equals 18 residues. CDR3 loop: CASSQPIGPGQGGYEQYF. For the CDR3, the DNA is TGTGCCAGCAGTCAACCTATAGGGCCGGGACAGGGGGGTTACGAGCAGTACTTC.

The chain is built from TRBV6-5 and TRBJ1-1; unclear D gene. V lost 6 bases to trimming and J lost 0 bases, with 2 bases between them. The CDR3 sequence is 11 residues long. Germline V gene sequence: CDR1 MNHEY, CDR2 SVGAGI. CDR3 sequence reads: CASRVNTEAFF. CDR3 nucleotides: TGTGCCAGCAGGGTGAACACTGAAGCTTTCTTT.

V and J are TRBV6-4 and TRBJ2-7, with 10 bases identical to TRBD1. The germline V gene encodes CDR1 MRHNA and CDR2 SNTAGT. V lost 3 bases, J lost 1 base, and 12 bases stayed unmatched. The CDR3 runs to 18 residues. The CDR3 here is CASSDKAEDRGQSYEQYF. The DNA of the CDR3 is TGTGCCAGCAGTGATAAGGCTGAAGACAGGGGGCAATCCTACGAGCAGTACTTC.

This chain links TRBV28 with TRBJ1-2; D unclear. This CDR3 is 14 amino acids long. Trimming stripped 5 bases from V and 6 bases from J, with 16 bases between. CDR1 is MDHEN and CDR2 is SYDVKM in the germline V gene. For the CDR3, the DNA is TGTGCCAGCAGTCCCCGGGAATCGGCGGATGGCTACACCTTC. Translation: CASSPRESADGYTF.

Here the CDR3 DNA reads TGTGCCAGCAGTGTGGTTGGGGGAACAGATACGCAGTATTTT. Amino acids: CASSVVGGTDTQYF. The chain links TRBV2 to TRBJ2-3; D is tentatively TRBD1 or TRBD2 (5 bases each). The length of the CDR3 is 14 residues. Deletions cut 4 bases from V and 3 bases from J, with 11 bases between. The germline V gene has CDR1 SNHLY and CDR2 FYNNEI.

This rearrangement joins TRBV7-9 to TRBJ2-5; 9 positions match TRBD2. CDR1 SEHNR and CDR2 FQNEAQ come from the germline V gene (reference sequence). The CDR3 covers 18 residues. The J segment lost 5 bases and the V segment lost 1 base, leaving 14 bases of the junction unmatched. Here the CDR3 reads CASSLESAGGFQVETQYF. The CDR3 DNA sequence: TGTGCCAGCAGCTTAGAGTCGGCGGGGGGGTTCCAAGTGGAGACCCAGTACTTC.

This clone was observed once. The chain employs TRBV11-2 and TRBJ1-2; perhaps TRBD1 as D (6 bases). V was clipped by 7 bases and J by 5 bases, with 17 bases between them. The CDR3 length is 14 residues. CDR1 is SGHAT, CDR2 FQNNGV, per germline. The CDR3 DNA is TGTGCCAGCAAGAGGGACACATGGGGATATGGCTACACCTTC. This sequence encodes CASKRDTWGYGYTF.

V gene TRBV5-6 combines with J gene TRBJ1-2; possibly TRBD1 for D (5 bases). Germline V gene lookup returns CDR1 SGHDT and CDR2 YYEEEE. The CDR3 is made up of 15 amino acids. The V end was cut by 4 bases, the J end by 6 bases, with 19 bases between. CDR3 amino acids: CASSPSRDGEDGYTF. The CDR3, as DNA: TGTGCCAGCAGCCCCAGTAGGGACGGGGAGGATGGCTACACCTTC.

This chain uses TRBV19 with TRBJ1-3; D possibly corresponds to TRBD1 (6 bases). Germline lookup yields CDR1 LNHDA and CDR2 SQIVND (reference sequence). V shed 1 base and J shed 2 bases, with 15 bases lying between them. The CDR3 length is 17 residues. DNA of the CDR3: TGTGCCAGTAGTATAGTGGGACATCCAGTGGCTGGAAACACCATATATTTT. Its translation: CASSIVGHPVAGNTIYF.

V usage is TRBV28 and J usage is TRBJ1-5; TRBD1 matches 11 bases. There are 16 residues in the CDR3. Germline-derived CDR1 and CDR2 are MDHEN and SYDVKM. Germline trimming cut 3 bases from V and 6 bases from J; bases unmatched to any gene: 7. Here the CDR3 DNA reads TGTGCCAGCAGTTTCTCCGGGACAGGGGGGTCTCAGCCCCAGCATTTT. It translates to CASSFSGTGGSQPQHF. Using reference TRBV28 and TRBJ1-5 for the parts outside the CDR3, the full variable domain is DVKVTQSSRYLVKRTGEKVFLECVQDMDHENMFWYRQDPGLGLRLIYFSYDVKMKEKGDIPEGYSVSREKKERFSLILESASTNQTSMYLCASSFSGTGGSQPQHFGDGTRLSIL.

This chain uses TRBV2 with TRBJ1-6; D may be TRBD1 (5 bases). V lost 4 bases and J lost 9, with 19 bases in between. In germline, CDR1 is SNHLY, CDR2 FYNNEI. The CDR3 totals 16 residues. The CDR3 here is CASSGGWDHGSSPLHF. CDR3 DNA sequence: TGTGCCAGCAGTGGGGGATGGGACCACGGTAGTTCACCCCTCCACTTT.

The chain joins TRBV6-1 to TRBJ2-1, with 8 bases aligning to TRBD2. Germline loops: CDR1 MNHNS, CDR2 SASEGT. CDR3 length equals 16 residues. J gave up 4 bases and V 2 bases, and 7 bases lay outside the gene matches. The CDR3 DNA reads as TGTGCCAGCAGTGAAAAATTCAGCGGGGGATACAATGAGCAGTTCTTC. Its protein product is CASSEKFSGGYNEQFF.

The genes are TRBV28 and TRBJ2-2; D ambiguous. Germline CDR1 is MDHEN and CDR2 is SYDVKM. This CDR3 region has 11 residues. V was trimmed by 6 bases and J by 5 bases, leaving 4 bases between them. The DNA for the CDR3 is TGTGCCAGCAGCCCGACCGGGGAGCTGTTTTTT. Residues: CASSPTGELFF.

The rearrangement links TRBV7-2 to TRBJ2-7; D is perhaps TRBD1 (5 bases). The CDR3 runs 15 residues. Germline CDR1 and CDR2: SGHTA and FQGNSA. V shed 0 bases and J shed 0 bases, with 9 bases lying between them. The CDR3 is CASSLAFDSSYEQYF. The CDR3, as DNA: TGTGCCAGCAGCTTAGCTTTCGACAGCTCCTACGAGCAGTACTTC.

The CDR3 DNA follows: TGTGCCAGTAGTATGGGACAGGGGGTTAGTGAGCAGTTCTTC. Protein: CASSMGQGVSEQFF. The V gene is TRBV19, the J gene TRBJ2-1; TRBD1 matches at 11 bases. The CDR3 loop spans 14 amino acids. V trimming: 3 bases; J trimming: 9 bases; junction bases outside the gene matches: 4. Germline V gene sequence: CDR1 LNHDA, CDR2 SQIVND (reference sequence).

This clone was observed once. This chain uses TRBV7-2 with TRBJ2-7; tentatively, D is TRBD1 (5 bases). The CDR3 is 15 amino acids. Per the germline V gene, CDR1 is SGHTA and CDR2 is FQGNSA. V was cut by 3 bases and J by 5 bases, with 17 bases left in between. CDR3 sequence reads: CASSLVWGGVDEQYF. The CDR3 nucleotides are TGTGCCAGCAGCTTGGTTTGGGGCGGTGTAGACGAGCAGTACTTC.

This chain uses TRBV11-2 with TRBJ2-2, with D unclear. The ends were cut back, 0 bases at V and 6 bases at J, with 5 bases in the middle. The CDR3 length is 13 residues. Germline lookup yields CDR1 SGHAT and CDR2 FQNNGV. The CDR3, as DNA: TGTGCCAGCAGCTTAGATGATGCCGGGGAGCTGTTTTTT. It yields the protein CASSLDDAGELFF.

The J gene is TRBJ1-1, the V gene TRBV29-1; D uncertain. This CDR3 comprises 12 residues. Between the trimmed V and J ends, which lost 6 bases and 1 base, there was a span of 9 bases. CDR1 is SQVTM and CDR2 is ANQGSEA in the germline V gene. The CDR3: CSVPHTNTEAFF. The CDR3 DNA reads TGCAGCGTGCCGCATACGAACACTGAAGCTTTCTTT.

The V and J genes are TRBV7-9 and TRBJ1-2; 10 positions agree with TRBD1. CDR1 is SEHNR, CDR2 FQNEAQ, per germline (reference sequence). CDR3 size: 17 residues. Trimming removed 1 base from V and 5 bases from J; junction bases left unmatched: 10. The CDR3 spells CASSLDRQGARWYGYTF. DNA for the CDR3: TGTGCCAGCAGCTTAGATCGACAGGGGGCACGGTGGTATGGCTACACCTTC. Looking up the rest from reference TRBV7-9 and TRBJ1-2 gives the full variable domain: DTGVSQNPRHKITKRGQNVTFRCDPISEHNRLYWYRQTLGQGPEFLTYFQNEAQLEKSRLLSDRFSAERPKGSFSTLEIQRTEQGDSAMYLCASSLDRQGARWYGYTFGSGTRLTVV.

The V gene is TRBV14, the J gene TRBJ2-3; 9 positions match TRBD2. There are 17 residues in the CDR3. Trimming cost V 1 base and J 1 base; bases outside gene matches: 6. Germline CDR1 SGHDN, CDR2 FVKESK. The CDR3 loop reads CASSQGSGSLGTDTQYF. CDR3 nucleotides: TGTGCCAGCAGCCAAGGTAGCGGGAGTTTGGGCACAGATACGCAGTATTTT.

This chain uses TRBV6-1 with TRBJ1-4; D is possibly TRBD1 (5 bases). The CDR3 consists of 15 residues. CDR1 is MNHNS, CDR2 SASEGT, per germline. Between the trimmed V and J ends, which lost 5 bases and 4 bases, there was a span of 14 bases. The CDR3 loop is CASSPRAGNNEKLFF. CDR3 nucleotides: TGTGCCAGCAGTCCTAGGGCAGGGAATAATGAAAAACTGTTTTTT.

The chain carries TRBV28 and TRBJ2-3, with 9 bases lining up with TRBD2. The V segment lost 8 bases and the J segment 2 bases; nucleotides outside the gene matches: 17. CDR3 length: 18 amino acids. Looked up from germline, CDR1 is MDHEN and CDR2 is SYDVKM. The CDR3 sequence is CASLRRREGLLLTDTQYF. The CDR3 DNA follows: TGTGCCAGCCTTCGAAGGCGGGAGGGCCTACTCCTCACAGATACGCAGTATTTT.

The chain combines TRBV27 with TRBJ2-7; D not resolved. Germline assignment: CDR1 MNHEY and CDR2 SMNVEV (reference sequence). The V gene lost 7 bases and the J gene lost 3 bases, with 13 bases spanning the gap. The CDR3 sequence is 13 residues long. CDR3 loop: CASKGQDLYEQYF. The CDR3 bases are TGTGCCAGCAAGGGTCAGGACCTCTACGAGCAGTACTTC.

The rearrangement joins TRBV7-2 to TRBJ1-3; D unresolved. CDR1 is SGHTA, CDR2 FQGNSA, per germline. V was cut by 1 base and J by 7 bases, with 11 bases left in between. CDR3 size: 14 residues. CDR3 amino acids: CASSLDPHRNTIYF. CDR3 sequence (DNA): TGTGCCAGCAGCTTAGATCCCCATAGGAACACCATATATTTT.

The gene calls are TRBV12-1 and TRBJ2-7. TRBV12-1 is a listed pseudogene. There are 16 residues in the CDR3. CDR3 sequence reads: CASSFEVCKSEGEQYF. The CDR3 DNA follows: TGTGCCAGCAGCTTTGAGGTGTGCAAGTCCGAGGGGGAGCAGTACTTC.

This clone was detected only a few times. V usage is TRBV5-1 and J usage is TRBJ1-3; D ambiguous. The CDR3 contains 12 residues. V dropped 1 base and J dropped 4 bases, with 3 bases sitting between them. CDR1 SGHRS and CDR2 YFSETQ come from the germline V gene. The CDR3 is CASSLSGNTIYF. The CDR3 region has the DNA TGCGCCAGCAGCTTGTCGGGAAACACCATATATTTT.